This T cell receptor (beta chain) was recorded in a study of response to subunit inactivated influenza vaccine. This clonotype appeared a few times. A single record per CDR3 protein comes from TCRdb applying MiXCR to the RT-PCR reads. The table shows roughly 500,000 distinct CDR3 sequences, with more than 15% occurring only once. The V and J ends lost 1 base and 2 bases respectively, with 22 bases between them. The length of the CDR3 is 19 residues. Germline CDR1 SGHAT, CDR2 FQDESV (reference sequence). The chain has TRBV11-1 and TRBJ2-3; D call uncertain. Material: CD4+ T cells sorted from PBMCs, obtained less than 30 months after vaccination. The sequence was obtained from a man aged 50 to 69 who received an inactivated influenza vaccine. The CDR3 here is CASSLGSLVGRANTDTQYF. CDR3 nucleotides: TGTGCCAGCAGCTTAGGGTCGTTGGTGGGTAGGGCTAACACAGATACGCAGTATTTT.